This TCR beta chain was retrieved from a study of cytomegalovirus exposure and HLA in healthy donors. Looking at the study overall: An earlier analysis identified 100 million to 130 million unique TCR beta sequences in about 190 million T cells.

PCR employed 60 Vbeta and 13 Jbeta primers. The method was immunoSEQ multiplex PCR; TCRdb's version includes in-frame clones alone and lacks a portion of them. The table has about 82,000 clones, roughly a tenth seen once. Trimming removed 6 bases from V and 5 bases from J; junction bases left unmatched: 7. Germline V gene sequence: CDR1 MNHEY, CDR2 SVGAGI. This CDR3 region has 14 residues. The TCR comes from a man in his 60s in good health and CMV-seropositive. Sequenced input: PBMCs. The V gene is TRBV6-5, the J gene TRBJ2-5; the match to TRBD2 covers 9 bases. The CDR3: CASRDWTSEETQYF. In DNA, the CDR3 is TGTGCCAGCAGGGATTGGACTAGCGAGGAGACCCAGTACTTC.